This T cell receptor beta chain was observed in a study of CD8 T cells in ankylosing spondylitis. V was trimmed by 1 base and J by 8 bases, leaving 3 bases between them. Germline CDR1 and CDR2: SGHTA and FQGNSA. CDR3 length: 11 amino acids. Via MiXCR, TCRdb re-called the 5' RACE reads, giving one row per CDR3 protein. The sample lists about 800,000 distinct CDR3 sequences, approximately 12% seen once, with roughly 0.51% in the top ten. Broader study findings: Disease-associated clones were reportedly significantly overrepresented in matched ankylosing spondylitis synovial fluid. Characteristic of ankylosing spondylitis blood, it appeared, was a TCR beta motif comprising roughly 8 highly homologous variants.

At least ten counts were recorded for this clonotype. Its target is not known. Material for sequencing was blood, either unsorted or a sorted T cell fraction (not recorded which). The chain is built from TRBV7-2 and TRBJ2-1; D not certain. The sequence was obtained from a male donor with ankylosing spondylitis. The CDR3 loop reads CASSLVYEQFF. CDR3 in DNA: TGTGCCAGCAGCTTAGTTTATGAGCAGTTCTTC. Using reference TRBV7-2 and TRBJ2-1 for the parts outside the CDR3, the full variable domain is GAGVSQSPSNKVTEKGKDVELRCDPISGHTALYWYRQSLGQGLEFLIYFQGNSAPDKSGLPSDRFSAERTGGSVSTLTIQRTQQEDSAVYLCASSLVYEQFFGPGTRLTVL.